This TCR beta chain originates from a study of T cell repertoires in cytomegalovirus infection. The length of the CDR3 is 17 residues. V dropped 2 bases and J dropped 0; count of bases not matched to a gene: 8. Germline CDR1 and CDR2: SQVTM and ANQGSEA. One entry per CDR3 protein, called by TCRdb with MiXCR from the reads. The sample carries roughly 300,000 distinct CDR3 sequences, about 23% recorded once. This clonotype was counted only a few times. The chain combines TRBV29-1 with TRBJ2-3; TRBD1 agrees at 10 bases. Sample: PBMCs. This receptor was taken from a human donor in good health (CMV status not recorded). Some clones in this sample may be carry-over from other donors' samples. The CDR3: CSVEPTGTGASTDTQYF. As DNA, the CDR3 is TGCAGCGTTGAACCTACCGGGACAGGGGCTAGCACAGATACGCAGTATTTT.